This T cell receptor (beta chain) was profiled in a study of Tregs in tolerant kidney transplant recipients (dated by TCRdb to the late 2010s). The study in broad terms: TCRbeta sequencing was used in the study to identify donor-specific regulatory T cells before combined kidney and bone marrow transplantation, and the identified cells were then tracked after transplant. Several methods of expanding Tregs specific for an allogeneic donor were compared by TCRbeta repertoire sequencing in a few healthy controls. Here is what the overall study found, with its caveats: The study was limited by small patient numbers, and the findings need validation in larger populations and under other immunosuppression protocols. Although technical replication error seemed to be minimal, the question of biological reproducibility was not addressed directly. Expanding Tregs with activated donor B cells appeared to identify the most biologically relevant and donor-specific TCRbeta repertoire.

Thawed PBMCs were FACS-sorted into unstimulated Tregs (CD4+CD25+CD127-), CD4+ non-Tregs (CD4+CD25-), CD4 cells and CD8 cells. Prior to Treg sorting, thawed PBMCs were rested overnight with 200 IU/ml IL-2 at 37 degrees C. Blood from healthy controls was obtained either as purchased buffy coats or from healthy volunteers. Healthy control blood was processed to PBMCs with a Ficoll density gradient and then cryopreserved, whereas patient PBMCs were collected both before and after transplant. The germline V gene supplies CDR1 SGHRS and CDR2 YFSETQ. Reading from cysteine to phenylalanine, the CDR3 counts 15 amino acids. Only the CDR3 region is kept as DNA, spanning 45 bases read in frame from base 1. V is shortened by 4 bases, J by 5 bases, and the region joining them spans 18 bases. Genomic DNA was extracted from sorted cells with the QIAGEN DNeasy Blood and Tissue Kit for TCRbeta CDR3 sequencing. High-throughput TCRbeta CDR3 sequencing, which included PCR amplification with bias correction and internal controls, was done commercially through immunoSEQ. Turning to the authors' computational methods: Unique productive TCRbeta sequences were defined by CDR3 nucleotide sequence where primers matched, and otherwise by CDR3 amino acid sequence together with Vbeta and Jbeta genes. To correct for sorting error, sequences found in more than one sorted population at a frequency ratio of 2:1 or less were discarded, and the remaining shared sequences were assigned to the population with the higher frequency. Sequences were defined as donor-reactive when expanded at least 5-fold in CFSE-low cells versus unstimulated cells and present at a frequency of at least 0.01% in CFSE-low cells. Repertoire divergence was quantified by Jensen-Shannon divergence calculated from the top 100 TCRbeta sequences ranked by frequency. For samples with multiple sequencing runs, sorting error was corrected separately for each run before the runs were pooled. The clones in this table, taken by TCRdb from immuneACCESS, are in-frame only. Not every clone is retained; where verified, under half of the shortfall comes from an unresolved V gene, and the cause of the rest is unknown. V, J and clone size were drawn from that table, and D and trimming were deduced from the DNA. Within this sample are around 20,000 clones, with 80% to 90% of them counted one time only. Clones ranked in the top ten supply 2.5% of the sample.

As regards this clone: The antigen it binds to is not known. Base qualities were left out, and no much larger clone turns up one base away.

The chain joins TRBV5-1 to TRBJ2-5, with no confident D gene call. This receptor was obtained from a human donor in good health. Sample: Tregs from blood. The CDR3 protein: CASSPSLGVPETQYF. The bases read TGCGCCAGCAGCCCAAGCCTCGGAGTTCCGGAGACCCAGTACTTC.